A selection of T cell receptor beta chains follows, all from one sample in a study of Graves' ophthalmopathy and Graves' hyperthyroidism. TCRdb independently ran MiXCR on the multiplex PCR reads; one entry per CDR3 protein. The table has about 240,000 distinct CDR3 sequences, 45% seen once; the top ten hold roughly 45%. The sequencing sample was made of peripheral blood. Source of these receptors: an adult man with Graves' ophthalmopathy. Each CDR3 is given with its conserved first and last residue. A D gene is named only where the DNA matches it firmly. Size is stated for part of the rows, as once, few or many counts, or as a class when the clone is expanded.

- | TRBJ2-7 | - | TRBV2 | TGTGCCAGCAGTGAAGGGGTAGCCAGCTCCTACGAGCAGTACTTC | CASSEGVASSYEQYF
- | TRBJ2-6 | few | TRBV9 | TGTGCCAGCAGCGTAGCGGGGGCGACTGGGGCCAACGTCCTGACTTTC | CASSVAGATGANVLTF
- | TRBJ2-5 | few | TRBV2 | TGTGCCAGCAGTGGTTTAGGACAGGGAGGGGAGACCCAGTACTTC | CASSGLGQGGETQYF
- | TRBJ2-1 | - | TRBV11-2 | TGTGCCAGCAGCTTAGGACTAGGGACAACTCGCCGTGGGGGGCAGTTCTTC | CASSLGLGTTRRGGQFF
TRBD2 | TRBJ2-7 | - | TRBV20-1 | TGCAGTGCCACGCGGGGGACCAGCGTACAGTACTTC | CSATRGTSVQYF
- | TRBJ1-5 | - | TRBV5-5 | TGTGCCAGCAGCTTGGGAGGCACTAAGGAGCCCCAGCATTTT | CASSLGGTKEPQHF
TRBD1 | TRBJ1-5 | - | TRBV15 | TGTGCCAGCAAAGACCGGACAGGGGGCCTTAGCAATCAGCCCCAGCATTTT | CASKDRTGGLSNQPQHF
- | TRBJ1-5 | few | TRBV10-3 | TGTGCCATCTCAGGGAGTAGCAATCAGCCCCAGCATTTT | CAISGSSNQPQHF
TRBD2 | TRBJ2-7 | - | TRBV6-5 | TGTGCCAGCAAGATGACTAGCGGGGGCTACGAGCAGTACTTC | CASKMTSGGYEQYF
TRBD2 | TRBJ2-7 | - | TRBV10-3 | TGTGCCACAGGGACTAGCGGCTACTCCTACGAGCAGTACTTC | CATGTSGYSYEQYF